This record concerns one TCR beta chain sequence. The ends lost 3 bases at V and 7 bases at J; junction bases unmatched: 3. This CDR3 has 13 residues. Germline V gives CDR1 MNHEY, CDR2 SMNVEV (reference sequence). This sample is part of a study of Ad26.COV2.S vaccination and SARS-CoV-2 variants. At the level of the study: Each vaccinee took Ad26.COV2.S intramuscularly, once or twice 56 days apart.

The treatment was: some 20 received Ad26.COV2.S at low or high dose, single or two shots; a few received placebo; per-sample allocation not given. The samples were gathered on day 63 after the first injection of vaccine or placebo. What was given as vaccine was an Ad26 vector encoding Wuhan-strain SARS-CoV-2 spike. Profiling relied on immunoSEQ multiplex PCR, and the TCRdb table lists in-frame clones only, not all of them. The repertoire holds about 420,000 clones, with 85% to 90% as singletons. The rearrangement uses TRBV27 and TRBJ1-2; 9 nucleotides align to TRBD1. The sequence came from a person aged 18-60 years who received the Ad26.COV2.S COVID-19 vaccine or a placebo. The material sequenced was peripheral blood, taken in a trial of Ad26.COV2.S vaccine versus placebo. Here the CDR3 reads CASSFSGQGGYTF. The CDR3 DNA reads as TGTGCCAGCAGTTTCTCGGGACAGGGTGGCTACACCTTC.